This T cell receptor (beta chain) was observed in a study of STAT5B mutations in CD4+ large granular lymphocyte leukemia. Study observations and caveats: Compared with healthy controls (2/35), patient top clones favored TRBV06 (8/27). Main leukemic clonotypes were patient-specific, but 20% to 25% appeared at low frequency elsewhere.

Of note for this clone: Its antigen remains unidentified.

Germline assignment: CDR1 SGHVS and CDR2 FQNEAQ. The CDR3 spans 14 residues. After removal of 5 bases from V and 2 bases from J, the junction contained 5 bases not matched to a gene. Some clones are missing from TCRdb's copy, which holds only in-frame ones; the method was immunoSEQ multiplex PCR. The repertoire has 37,000 or so clones, around 85% of them found once; the top ten carry 0.35%. The material sequenced was CD4+ T cells from blood buffy coats. The chain combines TRBV7-8 with TRBJ2-7, with 8 positions matching TRBD2. This TCR derives from a human donor in good health. The CDR3 nucleotides are TGTGCCAGCAGCCCGAGCGGGGGACCCTACGAGCAGTACTTC. This codes for CASSPSGGPYEQYF.